These 7 T cell receptor beta chains originate from one sample sequenced in a study of blood T cells in healthy people across ages. With a J-beta primer mix and a sample-barcoded 5' primer, a second PCR ran roughly 7 to 11 cycles. MiXCR, run by TCRdb on the 5' RACE reads, gives a single entry per CDR3 protein. The sample has about 570,000 distinct CDR3 sequences, roughly 29% seen once. The specimen was blood. The origin of the receptors is a woman in her seventies in good health.

This clonotype was picked up a small number of times. This chain uses TRBV7-9 with TRBJ2-5; D remains ambiguous. Germline assignment: CDR1 SEHNR and CDR2 FQNEAQ (reference sequence). Trimming took off 1 base at V and 2 bases at J, with 20 bases between the two ends. The length of the CDR3 is 18 residues. Here the CDR3 reads CASSLVLWVRKIQETQYF. In nucleotides, the CDR3 is TGTGCCAGCAGCTTAGTATTGTGGGTGCGGAAGATTCAAGAGACCCAGTACTTC.

This clonotype was counted between two and nine times. The gene calls are TRBV30 and TRBJ1-3; D is undetermined. The CDR3 covers 12 residues. Per germline, CDR1 GTSNPN and CDR2 SVGIG (reference sequence). Between the trimmed V and J ends, which lost 4 bases and 6 bases, there was a span of 10 bases. The CDR3 sequence: CAWNPRVNTIYF. The CDR3, as DNA: TGTGCCTGGAACCCGAGGGTAAACACCATATATTTT.

The chain joins TRBV3-1 to TRBJ2-1; D is unresolved. In germline, CDR1 is LGHDT, CDR2 YNNKEL (reference sequence). The CDR3 runs 14 residues. The ends were cut back, 0 bases at V and 7 bases at J, with 10 bases in the middle. The CDR3 spells CASSQDGQRNEQFF. DNA of the CDR3: TGTGCCAGCAGCCAAGATGGCCAGAGGAATGAGCAGTTCTTC.

Only a few counts were recorded for this clonotype. The chain combines TRBV4-3 with TRBJ2-1, with TRBD2 matching over 7 bases. This CDR3 comprises 17 residues. The germline V gene encodes CDR1 LGHNA and CDR2 YSLEER. The J segment lost 0 bases and the V segment lost 0 bases, leaving 5 bases of the junction unmatched. In DNA form, the CDR3 reads TGCGCCAGCAGCCAAGAGCGGCGGGGGACCTCCTACAATGAGCAGTTCTTC. It encodes CASSQERRGTSYNEQFF.

This clonotype appeared a few times. The chain couples TRBV11-2 to TRBJ2-5; D not resolved. The J call may be wrong; the DNA end is better matched by TRBJ2-1. Germline V gene data show CDR1 as SGHAT and CDR2 as FQNNGV. This CDR3 has 14 amino acids. The CDR3 nucleotides read TGTGCCAGCAAGAGAGGTGATAGATCCCATGAGCAGTTCTTC. This translates into CASKRGDRSHEQFF.

The chain recombines TRBV6-2 or TRBV6-3 with TRBJ2-7, with D unresolved. Germline V gene data show CDR1 as MNHEY and CDR2 as SVGEGT. V lost 10 bases, J lost 6 bases, and 16 bases lay in between. This CDR3 has 12 residues. CDR3 nucleotide sequence: TGTGCCACCCACGACACTGGGGTCGAGCAGTACTTC. Protein: CATHDTGVEQYF.

V is TRBV29-1 and J is TRBJ2-7, with a possible D match to TRBD2 (5 bases). V lost 2 bases and J 5 bases, leaving 13 bases between the germline ends. The CDR3 is 13 residues long. The germline CDR1 and CDR2 sequences are SQVTM and ANQGSEA. Written as DNA, the CDR3 is TGCAGCGTTGAATCCCTACGGGGTAACGAGCAGTACTTC. It yields the protein CSVESLRGNEQYF.